This TCR beta chain was retrieved from a study of OX40 agonist ivuxolimab in advanced cancers. Study background: Partial responses were achieved by three patients, one with hepatocellular carcinoma and two with cutaneous melanoma.

Using immunoSEQ multiplex PCR, the repertoire was profiled, and TCRdb retains in-frame clones only, with some absent. This table holds just under 95,000 clones, roughly 84% found once. The CDR3 is made up of 15 amino acids. Germline CDR1 reads SGHVS; CDR2 reads FNYEAQ. J lost 4 bases, V lost 1 base, and 5 bases had no gene match. The sample consisted of CD4+ or CD8+ T cells sorted from blood, taken in a trial of the OX40 agonist ivuxolimab. The sequence came from an adult with an advanced solid tumor such as melanoma, head and neck, liver or kidney cancer. The chain carries TRBV7-6 and TRBJ2-7; 9 nucleotides align to TRBD2. The CDR3 is CASSLGAGGHYEQYF. CDR3 nucleotide sequence: TGTGCCAGCAGCTTAGGAGCGGGGGGCCATTACGAGCAGTACTTC.